This TCR beta chain originates from a study of OX40 agonist ivuxolimab in advanced cancers. From germline, CDR1 is SGHNT and CDR2 YENEEA. With 1 base clipped from V and 6 bases from J, the junction kept 5 bases outside the gene matches. The length of the CDR3 is 15 residues. The table came from immunoSEQ multiplex PCR; TCRdb's copy has only in-frame clones and leaves some out. The sample has approximately 52,000 clones; 83% are singletons. The V call is TRBV11-3, the J call TRBJ1-5, with TRBD1 matching over 8 bases. This receptor was taken from an adult with an advanced solid tumor such as melanoma, head and neck, liver or kidney cancer. The sequencing used CD4+ or CD8+ T cells sorted from blood, collected in a trial of the OX40 agonist ivuxolimab. The CDR3 loop reads CASSLAQGVGQPQHF. CDR3 nucleotide sequence: TGTGCCAGCAGCTTAGCACAGGGGGTAGGTCAGCCCCAGCATTTT.